This T cell receptor beta chain came from a study of T cell responses to AZD1222 COVID-19 vaccine (dated by TCRdb to the early 2020s). Notes on the research overall: TCR sequencing was performed for about 240 trial participants, of whom some 200 were given two doses of AZD1222 and 26 were given two doses of MenACWY control vaccine. Trial participants were enrolled into age subgroups of 18-55, 56-69 and 70-plus years, which contained around 150, 28 and 57 TCR-sequenced participants, respectively.

General findings and caveats noted by the study authors: Most participants were white British and females outnumbered males, and the authors suggested that clonal diversity may have been underestimated. Only five to seven AZD1222 recipients were SARS-CoV-2 seropositive at baseline, limiting conclusions about previously exposed vaccinees. A significant rise in spike-specific TCR breadth and depth was observed after two AZD1222 doses relative to day 0 and relative to MenACWY recipients. Because no samples from the day 14 peak response were available, repertoires could be characterized only after the peak T cell response. Reportedly, almost half of the unique spike-specific TCRs recognized epitopes lying outside the regions that are mutated in the B.1.351 and B.1.1.7 variants. The whole spike protein was spanned by vaccine-associated CD4 TCRs, and dominant responses were seen in regions 160-218 and 743-854. The 56-69-year group was small, and its depth increase did not reach significance, likely because of low power.

Trimming accounts for 2 bases at V and 8 bases at J, while the number of junction bases matched to no gene is 9. The germline V gene (reference sequence) gives CDR1 as LNHNV and CDR2 as YYDKDF. Reading from cysteine to phenylalanine, the CDR3 counts 17 amino acids. Just the 51-base CDR3 DNA is kept, in frame starting at base 1. As concerns this clone: The antigen it binds to is not known. The input lacks base qualities; no much larger clone sits a single base away.

The CDR3 regions of human TCRbeta chains were analyzed by immunosequencing. Concerning the study's data processing: Repertoire TCRs were checked for matches against a reference library of SARS-CoV-2-specific TCRs that had been generated using the MIRA antigen-specificity platform. Breadth meant the fraction of unique TCRs that were SARS-CoV-2-associated, whereas depth meant the fraction of total T cells that were SARS-CoV-2-associated. Using the MIRA data, each spike-specific TCR was mapped to the spike region that the TCR reacts to and placed in a CD4 or CD8 class. Log10-transformed breadth and depth values were compared by one-way ANOVA with Sidak's multiple comparisons tests. TCRdb took this table from immuneACCESS and kept in-frame rearrangements with V and J called. Such tables lack part of the clones; where checked against another copy, unresolved V genes explain under half of the gap, and the rest is unexplained. Clone size and V and J calls were adopted from that table, with D and trimming inferred from the DNA. Across this sample there are about 140,000 clones, with around 90% seen only once. Around 6.3% of the sample lies in the top ten.

According to the study, the label for this sample's time point signals: about 28 days (+/-7) after the second vaccine dose. Because spike-specific TCR depth and breadth did not differ between the two schedules, AZD1222 recipients who got a second dose at roughly 4 weeks were pooled with those who got a second dose at roughly 12 weeks. Vaccinee samples were obtained from the UK trials COV001 and COV002, which included a single-blind randomized controlled phase 2/3 trial of AZD1222 (ChAdOx1 nCoV-19) in healthy adults. Trial participant PBMC samples were collected at day 0 and day 28 after the second dose for TCRbeta chain sequencing.

The V and J genes are TRBV15 and TRBJ1-6, and TRBD1 aligns with 10 junction nucleotides. The TCR sequence derives from an adult who received the AZD1222 COVID-19 vaccine. This specimen consisted of peripheral blood, obtained 28 days after the second AZD1222 dose. The CDR3 protein: CATSRSVPGTGDSPLHF. Here is the DNA: TGTGCCACCAGCAGATCCGTCCCAGGGACAGGGGATTCACCCCTCCACTTT. The CDR3, completed at both ends by the reference TRBV15 and TRBJ1-6 genes, gives the full variable domain DAMVIQNPRYQVTQFGKPVTLSCSQTLNHNVMYWYQQKSSQAPKLLFHYYDKDFNNEADTPDNFQSRRPNTSFCFLDIRSPGLGDTAMYLCATSRSVPGTGDSPLHFGNGTRLTVT.